Following are 30 T cell receptor beta chains from one sample sequenced in a study of blood T cell repertoires in COVID-19. Only in-frame clones appear in the TCRdb table, and some are missing; sequencing was by immunoSEQ multiplex PCR. The sample consists of fewer than 120,000 clones, roughly nine tenths of them appearing once. Sequenced sample: peripheral blood. These receptors were taken from a human donor in a cohort sampled during active COVID-19.

CDR3 sequence reads: CSASASTGPNQPQHF. CDR3 bases: TGCAGTGCTAGTGCTTCGACAGGGCCCAATCAGCCCCAGCATTTT. V usage is TRBV20-1 and J usage is TRBJ1-5, with 7 nucleotides matching TRBD1. V was clipped by 3 bases and J by 3 bases; unmatched bases: 8. The CDR3 runs 15 residues. The germline CDR1 and CDR2 sequences are DFQATT and SNEGSKA (reference sequence).

The chain uses TRBV19 and TRBJ1-6, with a tentative D call TRBD1 (6 bases). CDR3 length: 15 residues. The V end was cut by 1 base, the J end by 7 bases, with 11 bases between. Germline V gene sequence: CDR1 LNHDA, CDR2 SQIVND (reference sequence). CDR3: CASSIGQATNSPLHF. The CDR3 DNA reads TGTGCCAGTAGTATAGGACAGGCTACGAATTCACCCCTCCACTTT.

This chain uses TRBV5-4 with TRBJ2-3, with D tentatively TRBD2 (6 bases). CDR1 and CDR2 from the germline V gene are SGHNT and YYREEE (reference sequence). The CDR3 is 17 residues long. The germline V and J ends were trimmed by 4 bases and 5 bases, with 23 bases remaining between them. The CDR3, as DNA: TGTGCCAGCAGCCCCTACATGGAGGGGAAAGACGGAGATACGCAGTATTTT. Amino acids: CASSPYMEGKDGDTQYF.

The chain is built from TRBV28 and TRBJ1-5, with D perhaps TRBD1 (5 bases). CDR3 length equals 15 residues. Germline V gene sequence: CDR1 MDHEN, CDR2 SYDVKM. Trimming removed 3 bases from V and 4 bases from J, with 13 bases in between. The chain's CDR3 is CASSLGQVRNQPQHF. The DNA for the CDR3 is TGTGCCAGCAGTTTGGGGCAGGTACGGAATCAGCCCCAGCATTTT.

J is TRBJ2-1 and V is TRBV7-2, with 9 bases matching TRBD1. The V segment lost 2 bases and the J segment 9 bases; nucleotides outside the gene matches: 8. The CDR3 extends over 15 amino acids. CDR1 and CDR2 (germline): SGHTA, FQGNSA. CDR3 amino acids: CASSLTGGPAGEQFF. The CDR3 DNA reads as TGTGCCAGCAGCTTAACAGGGGGCCCCGCGGGTGAGCAGTTCTTC.

The rearrangement joins TRBV5-4 to TRBJ2-7; maybe TRBD2 (6 bases). Germline V gene lookup returns CDR1 SGHNT and CDR2 YYREEE (reference sequence). The CDR3 sequence is 13 residues long. V was trimmed by 1 base and J by 3 bases, leaving 8 bases between them. The CDR3 bases are TGTGCCAGCAGCTTGTACGGGGGCTACGAGCAGTACTTC. Translated, it gives CASSLYGGYEQYF.

The chain carries TRBV5-1 and TRBJ1-1; D unresolved. The CDR3 contains 15 residues. Per the germline V gene, CDR1 is SGHRS and CDR2 is YFSETQ. Between the trimmed V and J ends, which lost 0 bases and 2 bases, there was a span of 11 bases. The DNA of the CDR3 is TGCGCCAGCAGCTTGGATCGGGTACTAAACACTGAAGCTTTCTTT. It translates to CASSLDRVLNTEAFF.

J is TRBJ1-1 and V is TRBV5-6; the D gene is possibly TRBD1 (6 bases). The V end lost 0 bases, the J end lost 4 bases, and 13 bases lay between the germline ends. The CDR3 has 15 residues. The germline gives CDR1 SGHDT, CDR2 YYEEEE. CDR3 bases: TGTGCCAGCAGCTTGGTAAGGGGAGGGGGCACTGAAGCTTTCTTT. This sequence encodes CASSLVRGGGTEAFF.

V and J are TRBV19 and TRBJ1-5, with TRBD1 matching 9 bases. The CDR3 runs to 19 residues. Germline-derived CDR1 and CDR2 are LNHDA and SQIVND (reference sequence). Unmatched junction bases numbered 13, after V lost 4 bases and J lost 0 bases. The CDR3 DNA reads TGTGCCAGTAGTACCCGGGACAGGGAGCTCGCGTATAGCAATCAGCCCCAGCATTTT. This encodes CASSTRDRELAYSNQPQHF.

The rearrangement links TRBV28 to TRBJ1-5; no firm D call. Germline-derived CDR1 and CDR2 are MDHEN and SYDVKM. The CDR3 is made up of 15 amino acids. The V end was cut by 5 bases, the J end by 11 bases, with 22 bases between. Here the CDR3 reads CASSLLILSWSAQHF. The CDR3 bases are TGTGCCAGCAGTCTCCTCATACTATCTTGGTCAGCCCAGCATTTT.

V usage is TRBV9 and J usage is TRBJ2-5, with TRBD2 matching 7 bases. The CDR3 spans 14 residues. J gave up 2 bases and V 7 bases, and 8 bases lay outside the gene matches. Germline loops: CDR1 SGDLS, CDR2 YYNGEE. The CDR3 coding sequence is TGTGCCAGCGGGAACCCTAGCGGACAAGAGACCCAGTACTTC. It specifies CASGNPSGQETQYF.

The chain joins TRBV5-1 to TRBJ1-1; D unclear. The V end was cut by 0 bases, the J end by 3 bases, with 9 bases between. The length of the CDR3 is 14 residues. The germline CDR1 and CDR2 sequences are SGHRS and YFSETQ. In nucleotides, the CDR3 is TGCGCCAGCAGCTTGGATTCGGGGTACACTGAAGCTTTCTTT. Translated, it gives CASSLDSGYTEAFF.

The chain combines TRBV18 with TRBJ2-1; D may be TRBD1 (6 bases). V lost 3 bases and J 2 bases, leaving 20 bases between the germline ends. Germline V gene lookup returns CDR1 KGHSH and CDR2 LQKENI. The CDR3 is 18 residues long. The CDR3 nucleotides read TGTGCCAGCTCACCCCGGGCTTATACAGGGAATCCCTACAATGAGCAGTTCTTC. Its translation is CASSPRAYTGNPYNEQFF.

The rearrangement links TRBV7-8 to TRBJ1-2; 7 nucleotides agree with TRBD1. V shed 0 bases and J 5 bases; nucleotides not matched to a gene: 3. Per germline, CDR1 SGHVS and CDR2 FQNEAQ. The CDR3 contains 14 residues. The CDR3 DNA reads as TGTGCCAGCAGCTTAGCAAGGACAGGATATGGCTACACCTTC. This codes for CASSLARTGYGYTF.

The rearrangement links TRBV6-1 to TRBJ2-5; tentatively, D is TRBD2 (6 bases). Looked up from germline, CDR1 is MNHNS and CDR2 is SASEGT. The CDR3 sequence is 15 residues long. The V end lost 1 base, the J end lost 5 bases, and 14 bases lay between the germline ends. The CDR3 region is CASSEGGGTGETQYF. The CDR3, as DNA: TGTGCCAGCAGTGAAGGGGGAGGTACCGGGGAGACCCAGTACTTC.

This chain joins TRBV6-2 or TRBV6-3 and TRBJ2-1; 11 bases line up with TRBD2. The J segment lost 5 bases and the V segment lost 5 bases, leaving 11 bases of the junction unmatched. Germline V gives CDR1 MNHEY, CDR2 SVGEGT. The CDR3 has 17 amino acids. The CDR3 nucleotides are TGTGCCAGCAGTCACCGGGTAGCGGGAGGGAGGGACAATGAGCAGTTCTTC. Protein: CASSHRVAGGRDNEQFF.

The chain links TRBV9 to TRBJ1-6; 7 nucleotides align to TRBD1. Trimming removed 3 bases from V and 5 bases from J; junction bases left unmatched: 11. Germline V gene sequence: CDR1 SGDLS, CDR2 YYNGEE. This CDR3 contains 17 residues. In DNA form, the CDR3 reads TGTGCCAGCAGCGCCGAGGGGGCCGGGACAAATAATTCACCCCTCCACTTT. This gives the protein CASSAEGAGTNNSPLHF.

This sequence joins TRBV29-1 and TRBJ1-2; unclear D gene. The CDR3 is 11 amino acids. V gave up 0 bases and J gave up 8 bases, with 7 bases separating them. From germline, CDR1 is SQVTM and CDR2 ANQGSEA. The CDR3 protein is CSVEERYGYTF. DNA for the CDR3: TGCAGCGTTGAAGAGAGATACGGCTACACCTTC.

V is TRBV24-1 and J is TRBJ2-3; 8 bases agree with TRBD2. The germline V gene has CDR1 KGHDR and CDR2 SFDVKD. This CDR3 is built from 18 residues. Trimming took 3 bases from V and 10 from J; bases not matched to a gene: 20. CDR3 amino acids: CATSDRPGSGGPGRPQYF. Written as DNA, the CDR3 is TGTGCCACCAGTGATCGACCTGGGAGCGGGGGCCCCGGGCGGCCGCAGTATTTT.

This clone was seen a few times. V usage is TRBV18 and J usage is TRBJ1-1; tentatively, D is TRBD1 (5 bases). In germline, CDR1 is KGHSH, CDR2 LQKENI. V was trimmed by 5 bases and J by 1 base, leaving 11 bases between them. There are 14 residues in the CDR3. The CDR3 loop reads CASSVDTRNTEAFF. The CDR3 DNA reads as TGTGCCAGCTCAGTGGACACCCGGAACACTGAAGCTTTCTTT.

This chain links TRBV19 with TRBJ1-5, with 9 bases fitting TRBD1. Germline V gene sequence: CDR1 LNHDA, CDR2 SQIVND (reference sequence). After removal of 7 bases from V and 0 bases from J, the junction contained 7 bases not matched to a gene. The CDR3 runs to 16 residues. The CDR3 DNA is TGTGCCAGTACCTCGGGACAGGGAGATAGCAATCAGCCCCAGCATTTT. Protein product: CASTSGQGDSNQPQHF.

The sample holds one count of this clone. The chain links TRBV5-1 to TRBJ2-7; 8 bases fit TRBD2. CDR1 and CDR2 from the germline V gene are SGHRS and YFSETQ. Unmatched junction bases numbered 2, after V lost 0 bases and J lost 6 bases. This CDR3 is 13 amino acids long. This chain's CDR3 is CASSLAAGGEQYF. CDR3 nucleotides: TGCGCCAGCAGCTTGGCCGCGGGGGGCGAGCAGTACTTC.

This chain links TRBV5-4 with TRBJ2-7; 14 bases align to TRBD2. J lost 1 base, V lost 4 bases, and 1 base had no gene match. The CDR3 totals 15 residues. Germline lookup yields CDR1 SGHNT and CDR2 YYREEE (reference sequence). CDR3 bases: TGTGCCAGCAGCCGGACTAGCGGGAGGTCCTACGAGCAGTACTTC. Amino acids: CASSRTSGRSYEQYF.

The genes are TRBV6-6 and TRBJ2-1; D possibly corresponds to TRBD2 (5 bases). The ends were cut back, 7 bases at V and 0 bases at J, with 16 bases in the middle. Germline-derived CDR1 and CDR2 are MNHNY and SVGAGI (reference sequence). The CDR3 has 16 amino acids. The CDR3 DNA reads TGTGCCAGCAATCGATGGCGGGTGAGCTCCTACAATGAGCAGTTCTTC. The encoded protein is CASNRWRVSSYNEQFF.

The chain employs TRBV7-9 and TRBJ1-4; D remains unclear. Germline lookup yields CDR1 SEHNR and CDR2 FQNEAQ (reference sequence). This CDR3 has 16 residues. V was shortened by 2 bases and J by 8 bases, with 18 bases between the two germline ends. The DNA for the CDR3 is TGTGCCAGCAGCTTACTTCGTGACGGGCGGGAGGAAAAACTGTTTTTT. Its translation is CASSLLRDGREEKLFF.

J is TRBJ1-3 and V is TRBV9; D might be TRBD1 (5 bases). CDR3 length: 16 residues. Trimming removed 3 bases at V and 0 bases at J, with 13 bases between. Germline V CDR1 and CDR2: SGDLS, YYNGEE. The CDR3 coding sequence is TGTGCCAGCAGCGGCGCAGGGAGGGGCTCTGGAAACACCATATATTTT. Amino acids: CASSGAGRGSGNTIYF. The full variable domain, with the rest looked up from reference TRBV9 and TRBJ1-3, is DSGVTQTPKHLITATGQRVTLRCSPRSGDLSVYWYQQSLDQGLQFLIQYYNGEERAKGNILERFSAQQFPDLHSELNLSSLELGDSALYFCASSGAGRGSGNTIYFGEGSWLTVV.

The chain employs TRBV27 and TRBJ1-2, with D possibly TRBD1 on 6 matching bases. The CDR3 extends over 13 amino acids. Trimming left V 2 bases short and J 4 bases short, with 8 bases between. Germline V lookup: CDR1 MNHEY, CDR2 SMNVEV (reference sequence). The CDR3 DNA reads TGTGCCAGCAGTTTAATAGGGGGCTATGGCTACACCTTC. It codes for CASSLIGGYGYTF.

The CDR3 spells CASSRSGTSGRGTDTQYF. As DNA, the CDR3 is TGTGCCAGCAGCCGATCCGGGACTAGCGGGAGGGGCACAGATACGCAGTATTTT. The V gene is TRBV6-2 or TRBV6-3, the J gene TRBJ2-3, with 16 bases lining up with TRBD2. V gave up 6 bases and J gave up 1 base; unmatched junction bases: 7. CDR3 length: 18 amino acids. Germline values: CDR1 MNHEY, CDR2 SVGEGT.

The chain links TRBV7-3 to TRBJ2-3, with 9 bases matching TRBD1. V dropped 2 bases and J dropped 3; count of bases not matched to a gene: 3. The length of the CDR3 is 15 residues. From germline, CDR1 is SGHTA and CDR2 FQGTGA. The CDR3 protein is CASSLQGQGTDTQYF. The DNA for the CDR3 is TGTGCCAGCAGCTTACAGGGACAGGGTACAGATACGCAGTATTTT.

Comments on this clone: This may be a read error, as it is one base from a much larger clone. The chain combines TRBV7-9 with TRBJ2-2; TRBD1 is a possible D gene (6 bases). CDR3 length: 17 residues. V shed 5 bases and J shed 4 bases, with 20 bases lying between them. From germline, CDR1 is SEHNR and CDR2 FQNEAQ (reference sequence). The CDR3 sequence: CASSPIGQTAGTGELFF. The CDR3 DNA follows: TGTGCCAGCAGCCCCATAGGACAGACGGCGGGCACCGGGGAGCTGTTTTTT.